The 20 T cell receptor beta chains listed next were all sequenced from one sample in a study of tumor-infiltrating lymphocytes in primary liver carcinoma. Co-extraction of both nucleic acids (RNA and DNA) used about 19-33 mg of unsorted bulk tissue. Priming with a constant-region primer yielded TCR beta cDNA from about 510 ng total RNA. A slightly modified ARM-PCR protocol with three nested multiplex PCR rounds produced these TCR beta libraries. Researchers ran the first two PCR rounds for approximately 9 cycles each with TRBV1-TRBV30 forward primers and a C-beta reverse primer. MiXCR, applied by TCRdb to the multiplex PCR reads, yields one record per CDR3 protein. The repertoire holds about 50,000 distinct CDR3 sequences, with around 77% as singletons. Material for sequencing was liver tumor tissue from sampling region 5. Noted subset: tumor region T5, tumor centre. The receptors come from a man in his forties with primary liver carcinoma and hepatitis B virus infection.

The count of this clonotype is one. This may be a read error, as it is one base from a much larger clone. The chain has TRBV19 and TRBJ2-5; D remains ambiguous. In germline, CDR1 is LNHDA, CDR2 SQIVND (reference sequence). The CDR3 loop spans 14 amino acids. V was shortened by 0 bases and J by 5 bases, with 10 bases between the two germline ends. CDR3 amino acids: CASSIDGRLETQYF. CDR3 in DNA: TGTGCCAGTAGTATAGATGGACGTTTGGAGACCCAGTACTTC.

As to this clonotype: No conserved phenylalanine or tryptophan ends this CDR3, so it is likely a read error. This chain joins TRBV5-4 and TRBJ2-5, with TRBD2 as a possible D gene (6 bases). The CDR3 totals 16 residues. V lost 0 bases and J 5 bases, leaving 17 bases between the germline ends. Germline V gene data show CDR1 as SGHNT and CDR2 as YYREEE (reference sequence). CDR3 nucleotides: TGTGCCAGCAGCTTGGCCGGCGGGATGAAGTGGGAGACCCAGTACTCC. It is translated as CASSLAGGMKWETQYS.

This chain's CDR3 is CATQGAALKEAFF. As DNA, the CDR3 is TGTGCCACTCAGGGGGCCGCTTTGAAAGAAGCTTTCTTT. This chain joins TRBV19 and TRBJ1-1; the match to TRBD1 covers 8 bases. This CDR3 has 13 amino acids. Germline V CDR1 and CDR2: LNHDA, SQIVND (reference sequence). Trimming cost V 10 bases and J 8 bases; bases outside gene matches: 12.

There are a few counts of this clonotype. Given a much more abundant clone one base away, this may be a read error. In nucleotides, the CDR3 is TGCGCCAGCAGCTCGGGACTAGTGGGAGGGAAAAACACCGGGGAGCTGTTTTTT. Translated: CASSSGLVGGKNTGELFF. V gene TRBV5-1 combines with J gene TRBJ2-2, with 8 bases matching TRBD2. The ends lost 3 bases at V and 2 bases at J; junction bases unmatched: 12. This CDR3 region has 18 residues. Germline V lookup: CDR1 SGHRS, CDR2 YFSETQ. The variable domain in full, with the rest retrieved from reference TRBV5-1 and TRBJ2-2, is KAGVTQTPRYLIKTRGQQVTLSCSPISGHRSVSWYQQTPGQGLQFLFEYFSETQRNKGNFPGRFSGRQFSNSRSEMNVSTLELGDSALYLCASSSGLVGGKNTGELFFGEGSRLTVL.

Details on this clonotype: The conserved phenylalanine or tryptophan normally closing the CDR3 is absent here, so this likely arose from a read error. V gene TRBV6-6 combines with J gene TRBJ1-2, with 8 bases fitting TRBD1. This CDR3 has 15 residues. CDR1 MNHNY and CDR2 SVGAGI come from the germline V gene (reference sequence). The CDR3 region has the DNA TGTACCAGCAGTTCCGAAGACGGGACAGGCTATGGCTACACCCTC. Its translation: CTSSSEDGTGYGYTL.

With respect to this clonotype: At one end, the junction sequence differs from germline, possibly due to a read error. This chain links TRBV6-2 or TRBV6-3 with TRBJ2-5; a possible D gene is TRBD2 (5 bases). Germline loops: CDR1 MNHEY, CDR2 SVGEGT. There are 13 residues in the CDR3. The CDR3 DNA reads as TGTGCCTGCAGTTCCGGATTAGCGAACACCCAGTACTTT. Its translation: CACSSGLANTQYF.

Comments on this clonotype: Because it lacks the conserved phenylalanine or tryptophan at the end, this CDR3 is likely a read error. The chain links TRBV4-2 to TRBJ1-1; D perhaps matches TRBD1 (5 bases). V shed 4 bases and J shed 3 bases, with 12 bases lying between them. This CDR3 comprises 14 residues. The germline gives CDR1 LGHNA, CDR2 YNFKEQ. The DNA for the CDR3 is TGTGCCAGCAGCCTGGCTGGGGGAGACACTGAAGCTTTCCTT. Translated, it gives CASSLAGGDTEAFL.

With respect to this clonotype: A read error may account for a junction end that differs from germline. J is TRBJ2-3 and V is TRBV4-2; D may correspond to TRBD1 or TRBD2 (6 bases each). The CDR3 length is 17 residues. Germline V gives CDR1 LGHNA, CDR2 YNFKEQ. The CDR3 coding sequence is TGTGACAGCAGCCAAGAATGGGGGGCAGCTAGCACAGATACGCTGTATTTT. It codes for CDSSQEWGAASTDTLYF.

This clonotype was observed a handful of times. The chain employs TRBV6-5 and TRBJ2-7; TRBD2 aligns across 13 bases. With V trimmed by 7 bases and J by 4 bases, 4 bases remained unmatched. Germline V lookup: CDR1 MNHEY, CDR2 SVGAGI. CDR3 length equals 14 residues. Here the CDR3 DNA reads TGTGCCAGCACTCGGACTAGCGGGAGTTACGAGCAGTACTTC. Translated, it gives CASTRTSGSYEQYF.

Points on this clonotype: At one boundary the junction diverges from the germline segment, which might be a read error. The J gene is TRBJ1-5, the V gene TRBV29-1; D is ambiguous. The CDR3 covers 13 residues. Germline loops: CDR1 SQVTM, CDR2 ANQGSEA. CDR3 sequence: CSVVWQKNQPRHF. DNA for the CDR3: TGCAGCGTTGTCTGGCAGAAAAATCAGCCCCGGCATTTT.

Points on this clonotype: A read error may account for a junction end that differs from germline. The chain employs TRBV11-1 and TRBJ2-1; a weak D match, TRBD2 (5 bases). This CDR3 is 16 amino acids long. CDR1 SGHAT and CDR2 FQDESV come from the germline V gene (reference sequence). The CDR3 loop is CVSSPRAADSYNEEFF. The CDR3 DNA follows: TGTGTCAGCAGCCCCCGGGCGGCGGACTCCTACAATGAGGAGTTCTTC.

The chain employs TRBV6-9 and TRBJ2-7; D is ambiguous. The CDR3 totals 12 residues. Germline-derived CDR1 and CDR2 are MNHGY and SVAAGI. CDR3 nucleotides: TGTGTCAGTAGTTCCGGTACCTACGAGCAGTACTTC. Its protein is CVSSSGTYEQYF.

The chain recombines TRBV20-1 with TRBJ2-7; 7 positions agree with TRBD1. J lost 1 base, V lost 0 bases, and 6 bases had no gene match. The CDR3 sequence is 15 residues long. CDR1 is DFQATT and CDR2 is SNEGSKA in the germline V gene (reference sequence). CDR3 region: CSARDLRQGSYEQYF. The CDR3 coding sequence is TGCAGTGCTAGAGACCTCCGACAGGGATCCTACGAGCAGTACTTC.

The gene calls are TRBV28 and TRBJ1-2; possibly TRBD1 for D (6 bases). The length of the CDR3 is 16 residues. V lost 7 bases to trimming and J lost 2 bases, with 20 bases between them. Germline V gives CDR1 MDHEN, CDR2 SYDVKM. CDR3 in amino acids: CASISPKGGGNYGYTF. The CDR3 DNA is TGTGCCAGCATCTCCCCCAAGGGGGGGGGGAACTATGGCTACACCTTC.

This clonotype was seen a single time. Lacking the conserved final phenylalanine or tryptophan, this CDR3 likely reflects a read error. No DNA is shown, since the ends of the CDR3 on it are uncertain; the CDR3 is the one TCRdb lists. The chain uses TRBV5-6 and TRBJ1-2. Looked up from germline, CDR1 is SGHDT and CDR2 is YYEEEE. The CDR3 numbers 14 amino acids, ends counted. The CDR3 sequence is CASSLGEGDYGYSS.

The chain has TRBV29-1 and TRBJ1-1; maybe TRBD1 (5 bases). The V gene lost 5 bases and the J gene lost 4 bases, with 20 bases spanning the gap. CDR3 length: 15 residues. Looked up from germline, CDR1 is SQVTM and CDR2 is ANQGSEA. Here the CDR3 reads CSVSPGWGMATEAFF. The CDR3 DNA reads TGCAGCGTTAGTCCAGGGTGGGGTATGGCCACTGAAGCTTTCTTT.

V gene TRBV5-4 combines with J gene TRBJ2-2; D is uncertain. Trimming removed 4 bases from V and 5 bases from J, with 15 bases in between. The CDR3 runs 15 residues. Germline values: CDR1 SGHNT, CDR2 YYREEE (reference sequence). CDR3 nucleotides: TGTGCCAGCAGCCAAAAGACGGCCCGGACCGGGGAGCTGTTTTTT. It yields the protein CASSQKTARTGELFF.

With regard to this clonotype: This sequence may be a read error, since a much larger clone differs from it by one base. The chain employs TRBV2 and TRBJ2-7; D tentatively reads TRBD1 or TRBD2 (6 bases each). The CDR3 spans 13 residues. Germline V gene data show CDR1 as SNHLY and CDR2 as FYNNEI. The chain's CDR3 is CVSSGGGPYEQYF. The CDR3 region has the DNA TGTGTCAGCAGTGGAGGGGGGCCCTACGAGCAGTACTTC.

The genes are TRBV28 and TRBJ2-7; D is possibly TRBD1 (5 bases). The CDR3 is 15 amino acids. The V end was cut by 7 bases, the J end by 5 bases, with 21 bases between. Germline-derived CDR1 and CDR2 are MDHEN and SYDVKM. CDR3 protein: CASNEPGHGRNEQYF. DNA of the CDR3: TGTGCCAGCAATGAACCAGGACATGGTCGCAACGAGCAGTACTTC. The full variable domain, completed using reference TRBV28 and TRBJ2-7, is DVKVTQSSRYLVKRTGEKVFLECVQDMDHENMFWYRQDPGLGLRLIYFSYDVKMKEKGDIPEGYSVSREKKERFSLILESASTNQTSMYLCASNEPGHGRNEQYFGPGTRLTVT.

As regards this clonotype: One end of the junction does not line up with germline, which may come from a read error. This chain connects TRBV11-2 to TRBJ2-2; 11 nucleotides line up with TRBD2. The length of the CDR3 is 18 residues. The germline gives CDR1 SGHAT, CDR2 FQNNGV. CDR3 sequence: CAGSWDAPGLADTEELFF. CDR3 nucleotides: TGTGCCGGCAGCTGGGACGCCCCGGGACTAGCGGACACCGAGGAGCTGTTTTTT.